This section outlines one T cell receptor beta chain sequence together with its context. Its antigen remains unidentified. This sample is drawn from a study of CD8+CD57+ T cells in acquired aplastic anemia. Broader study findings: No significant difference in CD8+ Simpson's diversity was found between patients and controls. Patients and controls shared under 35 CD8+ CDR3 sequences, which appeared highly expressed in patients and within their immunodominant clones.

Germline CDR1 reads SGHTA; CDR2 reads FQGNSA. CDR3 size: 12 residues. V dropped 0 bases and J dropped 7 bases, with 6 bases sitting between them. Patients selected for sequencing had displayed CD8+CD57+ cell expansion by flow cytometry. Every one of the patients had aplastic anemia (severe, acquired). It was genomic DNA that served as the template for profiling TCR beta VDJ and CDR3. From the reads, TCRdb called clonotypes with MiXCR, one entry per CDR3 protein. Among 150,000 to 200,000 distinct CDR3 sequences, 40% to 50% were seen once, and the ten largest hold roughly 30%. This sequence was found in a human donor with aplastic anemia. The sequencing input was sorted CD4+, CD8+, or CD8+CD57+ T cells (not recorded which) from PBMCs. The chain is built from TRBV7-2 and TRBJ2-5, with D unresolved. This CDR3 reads CASSLAVGTQYF. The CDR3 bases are TGTGCCAGCAGCTTAGCTGTAGGGACCCAGTACTTC.